The rows below give T cell receptor beta chains drawn from one sample of a study of blood T cell repertoires in COVID-19. Sequenced by immunoSEQ multiplex PCR; TCRdb stores in-frame clones only, minus some. The data show approximately 200,000 clones, with 65% to 90% seen just once and approximately 5% held by the top ten. Sequencing was carried out using peripheral blood. Receptors were obtained from a human donor in a cohort sampled during active COVID-19. CDR3s include the opening cysteine and the closing phenylalanine or tryptophan. Rows give clone size only sometimes, using once, few, many, or a class for an expanded clone.

v_call	clone_size	j_call	cdr3_aa
TRBV3-1/TRBV3-2	NA	TRBJ2-4	CASSPWDSLAKNIQYF
TRBV4-2	NA	TRBJ2-4	CASSQSEGVLAKNIQYF
TRBV27	NA	TRBJ1-2	CASSLSRGGGYTF
TRBV28	NA	TRBJ2-7	CASSLSGGTYEQYF
TRBV27	NA	TRBJ2-6	CASSARQGISGANVLTF
TRBV19	once	TRBJ1-1	CASSNTVAMNTEAFF
TRBV19	NA	TRBJ2-7	CASSPQGGPYEQYF
TRBV7-2	few	TRBJ2-2	CASSMGLAGDTGELFF
TRBV20-1	NA	TRBJ2-7	CSASQGLAGGSGSQYEQYF
TRBV24-1	NA	TRBJ2-7	CATSDHDRSYEQYF
TRBV4-3	once	TRBJ2-7	CASSQESWGGEQYF
TRBV14	NA	TRBJ2-7	CASSQVRPSGAYEQYF
TRBV6-1	NA	TRBJ1-5	CASSEGAGNQPQHF
TRBV7-9	NA	TRBJ1-1	CACTTGRNTEAFF
TRBV6-2/TRBV6-3	once	TRBJ1-2	CASSLRQYYGYTF
TRBV6-6	once	TRBJ1-5	CASRDNNSNQPQHF
TRBV9	NA	TRBJ1-1	CASSGQPQLNTEAFF
TRBV5-5	NA	TRBJ2-5	CASSLAGWGQETQYF
TRBV5-6	few	TRBJ2-7	CASSLVPSREQYF
TRBV7-2	NA	TRBJ1-5	CASSLARQPQHF
TRBV19	NA	TRBJ2-7	CASSIDHFREYEQYF
TRBV18	NA	TRBJ1-5	CASSPQKLPGGNQPQHF
TRBV19	NA	TRBJ1-1	CASSNPHRANTEAFF
TRBV18	NA	TRBJ2-5	CASSPRVVGLVETQYF
TRBV6-5	few	TRBJ1-2	CASSYRGTIPNYGYTF
TRBV9	NA	TRBJ2-3	CASSVGTPGAGGADTQYF
TRBV30	NA	TRBJ2-5	CALTSGSDPFRVETQYF
TRBV5-1	NA	TRBJ2-5	CASSLPGQGEETQYF
TRBV12-3/TRBV12-4	NA	TRBJ1-5	CASSFSPPRPQHF
TRBV18	NA	TRBJ2-3	CASSPGTSGSADTQYF
TRBV4-1	NA	TRBJ1-5	CASSQDRQSNQPQHF
TRBV4-1	NA	TRBJ2-7	CASRQDRALTYEQYF
TRBV7-2	NA	TRBJ1-4	CASSLVGGEKLFF
TRBV5-1	NA	TRBJ2-6	CASSLELSSGANVLTF
TRBV28	once	TRBJ1-2	CASSDRGRRGYTF
TRBV6-2/TRBV6-3	NA	TRBJ2-1	CASSPQTGRGGYNEQFF